A single sample is the source of the 25 T cell receptor beta chains below, sequenced in a study of cytomegalovirus exposure and HLA in healthy donors. Assay used: immunoSEQ multiplex PCR; TCRdb lists only in-frame clones, some missing. The sample carries 98,000 or so clones, roughly 84% recorded once. Source material: PBMCs. These receptors all come from a woman younger than 35 in good health and CMV-seronegative.

V usage is TRBV2 and J usage is TRBJ1-1; 9 bases fit TRBD1. This CDR3 region has 14 residues. The V gene end was trimmed by 2 bases and the J gene end by 11 bases; junction bases not matched to a gene: 9. The germline V gene has CDR1 SNHLY and CDR2 FYNNEI. The CDR3 loop is CASSEPGQGQRAFF. DNA for the CDR3: TGTGCCAGCAGTGAACCGGGACAGGGACAGAGGGCTTTCTTT.

The J gene is TRBJ2-5, the V gene TRBV27; the D gene is possibly TRBD1 (6 bases). V was shortened by 6 bases and J by 7 bases, with 9 bases between the two germline ends. This CDR3 has 11 amino acids. Germline CDR1 MNHEY, CDR2 SMNVEV (reference sequence). The CDR3 region is CASRSRGTQYF. The CDR3 DNA sequence: TGTGCCAGCAGAAGCAGGGGGACCCAGTACTTC.

The gene calls are TRBV6-1 and TRBJ1-2; TRBD1 agrees at 9 bases. CDR3 length equals 17 residues. CDR1 and CDR2 (germline): MNHNS, SASEGT. Unmatched junction bases numbered 10, after V lost 1 base and J lost 4 bases. As DNA, the CDR3 is TGTGCCAGCAGTGAAGTTGGGACAGGGAGAAGTGGCTATGGCTACACCTTC. Translated: CASSEVGTGRSGYGYTF.

CDR3 DNA: TGTGCCAGCTCACTGGATGAGGGCTATGGCTACACCTTC. Translation gives CASSLDEGYGYTF. The chain is built from TRBV18 and TRBJ1-2; D unresolved. The CDR3 is made up of 13 amino acids. The V end was cut by 4 bases, the J end by 4 bases, with 10 bases between. In germline, CDR1 is KGHSH, CDR2 LQKENI.

The V and J genes are TRBV29-1 and TRBJ2-1; TRBD2 agrees at 10 bases. V shed 5 bases and J 9 bases; nucleotides not matched to a gene: 13. Looked up from germline, CDR1 is SQVTM and CDR2 is ANQGSEA. The CDR3 sequence is 15 residues long. The CDR3 loop reads CSVTPESSGGREQFF. Here the CDR3 DNA reads TGCAGCGTTACCCCGGAGTCTAGCGGGGGTCGTGAGCAGTTCTTC.

The chain uses TRBV7-6 and TRBJ1-5; D remains unclear. The CDR3 length is 16 residues. Trimming shortened V by 2 bases and J by 0 bases, and 11 bases separated the two germline ends. CDR1 SGHVS and CDR2 FNYEAQ come from the germline V gene. CDR3 amino acids: CASSLSWSFSNQPQHF. The CDR3 nucleotides read TGTGCCAGCAGCTTATCCTGGAGTTTTAGCAATCAGCCCCAGCATTTT.

The chain employs TRBV4-1 and TRBJ1-1; D is unresolved. The V end lost 0 bases, the J end lost 2 bases, and 13 bases lay between the germline ends. This CDR3 comprises 16 residues. In germline, CDR1 is MGHRA, CDR2 YSYEKL. The CDR3: CASSQDLANPNTEAFF. The CDR3 coding sequence is TGCGCCAGCAGCCAAGATCTAGCAAACCCCAACACTGAAGCTTTCTTT.

Comments on this clone: Other DNA sequences in this sample translate to the same CDR3. The chain links TRBV9 to TRBJ1-2; D is perhaps TRBD1 (5 bases). V gave up 0 bases and J gave up 5 bases, with 8 bases separating them. The CDR3 contains 13 residues. From germline, CDR1 is SGDLS and CDR2 YYNGEE. CDR3 residues: CASSVEQEYGYTF. The CDR3 DNA follows: TGTGCCAGCAGCGTAGAACAGGAGTATGGCTACACCTTC. The complete variable domain, with remaining parts taken from reference TRBV9 and TRBJ1-2, reads DSGVTQTPKHLITATGQRVTLRCSPRSGDLSVYWYQQSLDQGLQFLIQYYNGEERAKGNILERFSAQQFPDLHSELNLSSLELGDSALYFCASSVEQEYGYTFGSGTRLTVV.

The J gene is TRBJ1-2, the V gene TRBV10-3, with TRBD1 identical over 7 bases. CDR1 and CDR2 (germline): ENHRY, SYGVKD. The trim removed 7 bases at V and 3 bases at J, leaving 8 bases unmatched. The CDR3 runs to 14 residues. The CDR3: CAINLDREDYGYTF. CDR3 nucleotide sequence: TGTGCCATCAACTTAGACAGGGAGGACTATGGCTACACCTTC.

Worth noting for this clone: At the DNA level, this CDR3 is encoded by other sequences in the same sample as well. This chain links TRBV30 with TRBJ1-6; D is unresolved. Trimming took 1 base from V and 5 from J, leaving 6 bases between them. CDR1 and CDR2 (germline): GTSNPN, SVGIG (reference sequence). The CDR3 is 13 residues long. The CDR3 spells CAWSGQNNSPLHF. The CDR3 coding sequence is TGTGCCTGGAGTGGACAAAATAATTCACCCCTCCACTTT.

The rearrangement links TRBV5-1 to TRBJ2-3; tentative D call: TRBD1 (6 bases). Per germline, CDR1 SGHRS and CDR2 YFSETQ. V was pared by 3 bases and J by 0 bases, with 11 bases between. The CDR3 has 15 amino acids. The CDR3 protein is CASSWSGVSTDTQYF. DNA of the CDR3: TGCGCCAGCAGCTGGTCAGGGGTCAGCACAGATACGCAGTATTTT. The complete variable domain, with remaining parts taken from reference TRBV5-1 and TRBJ2-3, reads KAGVTQTPRYLIKTRGQQVTLSCSPISGHRSVSWYQQTPGQGLQFLFEYFSETQRNKGNFPGRFSGRQFSNSRSEMNVSTLELGDSALYLCASSWSGVSTDTQYFGPGTRLTVL.

For this clone: A junction boundary mismatches the germline segment, possibly from a read error. V and J are TRBV5-1 and TRBJ1-2, with 9 bases that match TRBD1. The CDR3 is 13 residues long. Germline values: CDR1 SGHRS, CDR2 YFSETQ. The CDR3 DNA follows: TGCGCCAGCAGCACCACAGGGGGCTATAGCTACACCTTC. Translated: CASSTTGGYSYTF.

This clone was found many times. CDR3 sequence (DNA): TGTGCCTGGAGTATCGGGGTTTCGGGGGCCAACGTCCTGACTTTC. This encodes CAWSIGVSGANVLTF. The rearrangement links TRBV30 to TRBJ2-6, with D maybe TRBD2 (5 bases). Germline CDR1 and CDR2: GTSNPN and SVGIG (reference sequence). V was trimmed by 2 bases and J by 4 bases, leaving 12 bases between them. The CDR3 runs 15 residues.

This clone has just a few counts. The chain's CDR3 is CSALSSYEQYF. The CDR3, as DNA: TGCAGTGCCCTGAGCTCCTACGAGCAGTACTTC. The chain recombines TRBV20-1 with TRBJ2-7, with D unclear. The CDR3 sequence is 11 residues long. Germline CDR1 is DFQATT and CDR2 is SNEGSKA (reference sequence). V dropped 6 bases and J dropped 0 bases, with 6 bases sitting between them.

This clone was found a few times. Other nucleotide sequences in the sample specify the same CDR3. The CDR3 bases are TGTGCCAGCAGCTTGTTAGGGACTACCTACGAGCAGTACTTC. Encoded protein: CASSLLGTTYEQYF. The chain links TRBV5-4 to TRBJ2-7; 7 nucleotides line up with TRBD2. J was trimmed by 2 bases and V by 1 base; bases with no gene match: 3. CDR3 size: 14 residues. From germline, CDR1 is SGHNT and CDR2 YYREEE (reference sequence).

The J gene is TRBJ2-3, the V gene TRBV27; 7 nucleotides agree with TRBD1. The CDR3 contains 14 residues. V dropped 5 bases and J dropped 1; count of bases not matched to a gene: 3. Germline V CDR1 and CDR2: MNHEY, SMNVEV (reference sequence). The CDR3 is CASSPGQGTDTQYF. CDR3 nucleotides: TGTGCCAGCAGTCCTGGACAGGGCACAGATACGCAGTATTTT.

The rearrangement joins TRBV7-8 to TRBJ2-7; 9 nucleotides align to TRBD1. Per germline, CDR1 SGHVS and CDR2 FQNEAQ. Trimming at V came to 5 bases and at J to 4 bases, leaving 12 bases not matched to a gene. This CDR3 is 16 amino acids long. The CDR3 spells CASSPPRMGQGYEQYF. CDR3 DNA: TGTGCCAGCAGCCCACCACGTATGGGACAGGGATACGAGCAGTACTTC.

The chain couples TRBV5-6 to TRBJ1-4; D not certain. Germline CDR1 SGHDT, CDR2 YYEEEE. Trimming shortened V by 4 bases and J by 11 bases, and 18 bases separated the two germline ends. The CDR3 covers 14 residues. CDR3 bases: TGTGCCAGCAGCCTGACAAGTACCCGCGCGAAACTGTTTTTT. Its protein product is CASSLTSTRAKLFF.

J is TRBJ1-4 and V is TRBV27; possibly TRBD1 for D (6 bases). Trimming removed 7 bases from V and 1 base from J, with 22 bases in between. There are 18 residues in the CDR3. The germline V gene has CDR1 MNHEY and CDR2 SMNVEV (reference sequence). CDR3 in DNA: TGTGCCAGCAAAGGGAGGGGGGCCCTACCCCTAACTAATGAAAAACTGTTTTTT. Residues: CASKGRGALPLTNEKLFF.

The chain uses TRBV9 and TRBJ2-5; 11 positions match TRBD1. CDR1 and CDR2 (germline): SGDLS, YYNGEE. With V trimmed by 1 base and J by 4 bases, 6 bases remained unmatched. This CDR3 comprises 16 residues. CDR3 sequence: CASSVQDRGLTETQYF. The CDR3 nucleotides are TGTGCCAGCAGCGTACAGGACAGGGGGCTTACAGAGACCCAGTACTTC.

This clone was seen a single time. The gene calls are TRBV28 and TRBJ2-7; no clear D gene. The germline gives CDR1 MDHEN, CDR2 SYDVKM. This CDR3 has 17 amino acids. Between the trimmed V and J ends, which lost 4 bases and 4 bases, there was a span of 23 bases. The CDR3 here is CASSSLTGSLMAYEQYF. Written as DNA, the CDR3 is TGTGCCAGCAGTTCCTTAACCGGGTCTCTTATGGCATACGAGCAGTACTTC. The entire variable domain, with the rest obtained from reference TRBV28 and TRBJ2-7, is as follows: DVKVTQSSRYLVKRTGEKVFLECVQDMDHENMFWYRQDPGLGLRLIYFSYDVKMKEKGDIPEGYSVSREKKERFSLILESASTNQTSMYLCASSSLTGSLMAYEQYFGPGTRLTVT.

The rearrangement uses TRBV27 and TRBJ1-1; D not certain. The V end lost 7 bases, the J end lost 4 bases, and 16 bases lay between the germline ends. This CDR3 region has 14 residues. Per the germline V gene, CDR1 is MNHEY and CDR2 is SMNVEV (reference sequence). The CDR3 region is CASKLREGSTEAFF. DNA of the CDR3: TGTGCCAGCAAACTGCGGGAAGGTAGCACTGAAGCTTTCTTT.

This clone turned up a few times. The chain joins TRBV10-1 to TRBJ1-1, with a weak D call TRBD1 (5 bases). This CDR3 is built from 13 residues. Germline V gene data show CDR1 as WNHNN and CDR2 as SYGVQD (reference sequence). The V and J ends lost 6 bases and 1 base respectively, with 9 bases between them. The DNA of the CDR3 is TGCGCCAGCAGCTCAGGGCCGAACACTGAAGCTTTCTTT. Translation gives CASSSGPNTEAFF.

The chain has TRBV5-1 and TRBJ1-1; possibly TRBD1 for D (6 bases). Germline V gives CDR1 SGHRS, CDR2 YFSETQ. The CDR3 spans 17 residues. The V and J ends lost 2 bases and 0 bases respectively, with 17 bases between them. The CDR3 DNA is TGCGCCAGCAGCTTCGGACCCGAGGGACAAATGAACACTGAAGCTTTCTTT. This sequence encodes CASSFGPEGQMNTEAFF.

This clone appeared a few times. The chain links TRBV5-6 to TRBJ2-7; tentative D call: TRBD2 (5 bases). Trimming cost V 5 bases and J 2 bases, with 11 bases left between them. CDR1 and CDR2 from the germline V gene are SGHDT and YYEEEE. This CDR3 region has 13 residues. The CDR3 coding sequence is TGTGCCAGCAGTCGGGATACCGCCTACGAGCAGTACTTC. Translation: CASSRDTAYEQYF.